Listed below are T cell receptor beta chains from one sample, sequenced in a study of beta chain features in type 1 diabetes. Only in-frame clones appear in the TCRdb table, and some are missing; sequencing was by immunoSEQ multiplex PCR. The sample contains about 700,000 clones, under 15% of which appear only once. Sequenced input: naive CD4+ T cells from blood. The receptors come from a man aged 18 to 29 with type 1 diabetes. Each CDR3 is given with its conserved first and last residue. D genes are given only for firm matches. Clone sizes are given selectively: once, few, many, or a class where the clone is expanded.

j_call v_call clone_size d_call cdr3_nt cdr3_aa
TRBJ2-7 TRBV6-1 NA NA TGTGCCAGCAGTGAAGGATACGAGCAGTACTTC CASSEGYEQYF
TRBJ2-3 TRBV29-1 NA NA TGCAGCGTCCGGAAGCTAGGTACAGATACGCAGTATTTT CSVRKLGTDTQYF
TRBJ2-7 TRBV30 NA TRBD1 TGTGCCGCCGACAGGGGAGCCTACGAGCAGTACTTC CAADRGAYEQYF
TRBJ1-5 TRBV4-1 NA TRBD1 TGCGCCAGCAGCCTAAGCAGCAGGGGGCCGGTTGGTCAGCCCCAGCATTTT CASSLSSRGPVGQPQHF
TRBJ1-4 TRBV7-9 NA NA TGTGCCAGCAGCCGGGAGGACGATAAAAAACTGTTTTTT CASSREDDKKLFF
TRBJ1-1 TRBV20-1 NA NA TGCACTTCCAGCGCGAACACTGAAGCTTTCTTT CTSSANTEAFF
TRBJ2-1 TRBV19 few NA TGTGCCAGTATCAGCTCCTACAATGAGCAGTTCTTC CASISSYNEQFF
TRBJ1-1 TRBV18 few NA TGTGCCAGCTCCGGGGGGAGAGGGACTGAAGCTTTCTTT CASSGGRGTEAFF
TRBJ2-7 TRBV6-6 few NA TGTGCCGCCAGGGGCCTCTCCTACGAGCAGTACTTC CAARGLSYEQYF
TRBJ2-7 TRBV18 NA NA TGTGCCAGCTCACCACCATGGGACAACTACGAGCAGTACTTC CASSPPWDNYEQYF